The next 17 T cell receptor beta chains were all read from a single sample in a study of T cells in women clearing cervical HPV infection. Clones were read by immunoSEQ multiplex PCR, and TCRdb kept only the in-frame ones, dropping some. The sample is made up of about 39,000 clones, and the top ten hold around 6.5% of it. Sequencing used blood buffy coat. The receptors were gathered from a woman aged 18-69 years with a cervical HPV16 infection that either progressed to CIN3+ or cleared (not recorded which).

CDR3 amino acids: CSAIAGGQPQHF. Incomplete CDR3 DNA: TGCAGTGCTATCGCCGGGGGTCAGCCC. The chain combines TRBV20-1 with TRBJ1-5; possibly TRBD1 for D (5 bases). The DNA ends 3 residues before the CDR3 does, and the rest of the CDR3 is filled in from the germline J gene. The CDR3 is 12 amino acids. Germline V lookup: CDR1 DFQATT, CDR2 SNEGSKA (reference sequence). V dropped 4 bases and J dropped 6 bases, with 10 bases sitting between them.

Details on this clone: The observed sequence ends 3 residues before the CDR3 terminus, with the missing tail filled in from the germline J gene. This chain joins TRBV4-2 and TRBJ1-5; TRBD1 aligns across 7 bases. The germline CDR1 and CDR2 sequences are LGHNA and YNFKEQ. There are 17 residues in the CDR3. After removal of 1 base from V and 3 bases from J, the junction contained 9 bases not matched to a gene. Incomplete CDR3 DNA: TGTGCCAGCAGCCAAGCCGGTGGACAGGATTTCAATCAGCCC. Its protein product is CASSQAGGQDFNQP. The entire CDR3 protein reads CASSQAGGQDFNQPQHF.

To note about this clone: The DNA ends 3 residues before the CDR3 does, and the rest of the CDR3 is filled in from the germline J gene. This chain links TRBV20-1 with TRBJ2-3, with D possibly TRBD1 on 6 matching bases. Germline assignment: CDR1 DFQATT and CDR2 SNEGSKA (reference sequence). CDR3 length: 15 amino acids. CDR3 sequence reads: CSAVVGRLGQETQYF. CDR3 bases read: TGCAGTGCTGTAGTTGGTAGGTTGGGACAAGAGACG.

Comments on this clone: The sequence runs out 3 residues before the end of the CDR3; the remainder is reconstructed from the germline J gene. The chain couples TRBV5-1 to TRBJ2-2, with TRBD2 matching 9 bases. The V segment lost 6 bases and the J segment 3 bases; nucleotides outside the gene matches: 9. The germline CDR1 and CDR2 sequences are SGHRS and YFSETQ. The CDR3 length is 16 residues. The covered CDR3 bases are TGCGCCAGCAAGGTTATTAGCGGGGGTGACACCGGGGAG. This codes for CASKVISGGDTGE. The whole CDR3 sequence is CASKVISGGDTGELFF.

Worth noting for this clone: The read finishes 3 residues shy of the CDR3 end, and the germline J gene is used to complete it. The chain employs TRBV29-1 and TRBJ1-5; no firm D call. CDR3 length: 14 amino acids. V was shortened by 4 bases and J by 7 bases, with 17 bases between the two germline ends. The germline CDR1 and CDR2 sequences are SQVTM and ANQGSEA. The CDR3 bases that were read are TGCAGCGTTGCCCTCGGGGATGCGAGGCAGCCC. Amino acid sequence: CSVALGDARQP. The complete CDR3 reads CSVALGDARQPQHF.

Details on this clone: The read stops 3 residues short of the end of the CDR3; the missing end is completed from the germline J gene. This chain links TRBV7-9 with TRBJ2-7; 11 bases are shared with TRBD2. V lost 5 bases to trimming and J lost 4 bases; unmatched junction nucleotides: 7. Germline assignment: CDR1 SEHNR and CDR2 FQNEAQ (reference sequence). The CDR3 contains 15 residues. The chain's CDR3 is CASSRGTSGVYEQYF. Incomplete CDR3 DNA: TGTGCCAGCAGCCGAGGGACTAGCGGTGTGTACGAG.

About this clone: The observed sequence ends 3 residues before the CDR3 terminus, with the missing tail filled in from the germline J gene. This chain uses TRBV19 with TRBJ2-6, with D tentatively TRBD1 (8 bases). Germline CDR1 and CDR2: LNHDA and SQIVND (reference sequence). The CDR3 length is 19 residues. Trimming left V 10 bases short and J 0 bases short, with 25 bases between. The CDR3 sequence: CATLPRAGQVISGANVLTF. The sequenced part of the CDR3 DNA is TGTGCCACCCTTCCTAGAGCGGGACAGGTTATCTCTGGGGCCAACGTC.

Concerning this clone: The DNA ends 3 residues before the CDR3 does, and the rest of the CDR3 is filled in from the germline J gene. The chain couples TRBV20-1 to TRBJ2-5, with D possibly matching TRBD1 (5 bases). Deletions cut 5 bases from V and 2 bases from J, with 6 bases between. Germline V lookup: CDR1 DFQATT, CDR2 SNEGSKA (reference sequence). CDR3 length: 11 residues. The sequenced CDR3 bases are TGCAGTGCTGCAGGGCAAGAGACC. Translated: CSAAGQET. The whole CDR3 sequence reads CSAAGQETQYF.

As concerns this clone: The observed sequence ends 3 residues before the CDR3 terminus, with the missing tail filled in from the germline J gene. J is TRBJ1-1 and V is TRBV20-1; 8 bases fit TRBD1. The CDR3 runs 13 residues. Germline assignment: CDR1 DFQATT and CDR2 SNEGSKA (reference sequence). V dropped 7 bases and J dropped 3; count of bases not matched to a gene: 7. Partial CDR3 DNA: TGCAGTGGGACAGGGACACCGCACACTGAA. Its protein is CSGTGTPHTE. In full, the CDR3 reads CSGTGTPHTEAFF.

Turning to this clone: The read ends 3 residues shy of where the CDR3 ends; the end is completed using the germline J gene. The chain links TRBV7-6 to TRBJ1-2; tentative D call: TRBD1 (5 bases). The CDR3 contains 16 residues. Per germline, CDR1 SGHVS and CDR2 FNYEAQ. The covered CDR3 bases are TGTGCCAGCAGCCTCCCGGGACTACCCAGACCCTACGAC. Encoded protein: CASSLPGLPRPYD. The whole CDR3 region reads CASSLPGLPRPYDYTF.

On this clone: The read terminates 3 residues before the CDR3 end, so the remaining end is supplied by the germline J gene. The rearrangement links TRBV20-1 to TRBJ2-5; TRBD2 agrees at 7 bases. The CDR3 length is 15 residues. V lost 4 bases and J lost 0; bases outside the gene matches: 8. Germline V gives CDR1 DFQATT, CDR2 SNEGSKA (reference sequence). CDR3 DNA (partial): TGCAGTGCTATCGGGACTACGACGAACCAAGAGACC. Its translation is CSAIGTTTNQET. The CDR3 in its entirety is CSAIGTTTNQETQYF.

Worth noting for this clone: The DNA ends 3 residues before the CDR3 does, and the rest of the CDR3 is filled in from the germline J gene. The chain uses TRBV5-1 and TRBJ2-3, with 7 bases lining up with TRBD2. Germline V CDR1 and CDR2: SGHRS, YFSETQ. The V and J ends lost 1 base and 2 bases, in that order; junction bases with no gene match: 7. CDR3 length: 16 amino acids. CDR3 DNA, as far as it was read: TGCGCCAGCAGCTTGAATACGGGGGGAAACACAGATACG. Translated: CASSLNTGGNTDT. The entire CDR3 sequence reads CASSLNTGGNTDTQYF.

Concerning this clone itself: The read terminates 3 residues before the CDR3 end, so the remaining end is supplied by the germline J gene. The V call is TRBV5-1, the J call TRBJ2-5; 11 bases match TRBD1. The CDR3 has 15 amino acids. With 3 bases clipped from V and 6 bases from J, the junction kept 7 bases outside the gene matches. CDR1 and CDR2 (germline): SGHRS, YFSETQ. The CDR3 reads CASSSTGTGGKTQYF. The CDR3 bases that were read are TGCGCCAGCAGCTCGACGGGGACAGGGGGGAAGACC.

To note about this clone: The observed sequence ends 3 residues before the CDR3 terminus, with the missing tail filled in from the germline J gene. The V and J genes are TRBV29-1 and TRBJ2-3, with 7 bases fitting TRBD2. The ends lost 5 bases at V and 4 bases at J; junction bases unmatched: 3. The V gene's germline CDR1 is SQVTM and CDR2 ANQGSEA. The CDR3 sequence is 12 residues long. The covered CDR3 bases are TGCAGCGTTCGTCTAGCGGCAGATACG. This translates into CSVRLAADT. Given in full, the CDR3 is CSVRLAADTQYF.

Worth noting for this clone: Sequencing ends 3 residues short of the CDR3 end; the germline J gene provides the rest. The chain recombines TRBV7-9 with TRBJ2-1; D not resolved. The CDR3 runs to 14 residues. The germline V gene has CDR1 SEHNR and CDR2 FQNEAQ (reference sequence). V lost 1 base, J lost 8 bases, and 12 bases lay in between. The DNA read from the CDR3 is TGTGCCAGCAGCTTAGTGGCCTCTAGAGATGAG. As protein: CASSLVASRDE. The full-length CDR3 reads as CASSLVASRDEQFF.

This clone is medium-sized (0.01 to 0.1%) by frequency. The CDR3 end falls 3 residues outside the read, so it is completed with the germline J gene. The chain carries TRBV7-2 and TRBJ2-1, with D unresolved. V gave up 2 bases and J gave up 9 bases, with 8 bases separating them. Germline-derived CDR1 and CDR2 are SGHTA and FQGNSA. This CDR3 region has 12 residues. The CDR3 sequence: CASSLMRGEQFF. The part of the CDR3 DNA that was read is TGTGCCAGCAGCTTAATGCGTGGTGAG.

Remarks on this clone: Coverage ceases 3 residues before the CDR3 finishes, and the germline J gene fills in the end. The V and J genes are TRBV19 and TRBJ1-2, with D perhaps TRBD1 (5 bases). This CDR3 region has 14 residues. CDR1 and CDR2 from the germline V gene are LNHDA and SQIVND (reference sequence). The CDR3 loop reads CASSRQGKEDTYTF. Incomplete CDR3 DNA: TGTGCCAGTAGTAGGCAGGGAAAGGAAGATACC.